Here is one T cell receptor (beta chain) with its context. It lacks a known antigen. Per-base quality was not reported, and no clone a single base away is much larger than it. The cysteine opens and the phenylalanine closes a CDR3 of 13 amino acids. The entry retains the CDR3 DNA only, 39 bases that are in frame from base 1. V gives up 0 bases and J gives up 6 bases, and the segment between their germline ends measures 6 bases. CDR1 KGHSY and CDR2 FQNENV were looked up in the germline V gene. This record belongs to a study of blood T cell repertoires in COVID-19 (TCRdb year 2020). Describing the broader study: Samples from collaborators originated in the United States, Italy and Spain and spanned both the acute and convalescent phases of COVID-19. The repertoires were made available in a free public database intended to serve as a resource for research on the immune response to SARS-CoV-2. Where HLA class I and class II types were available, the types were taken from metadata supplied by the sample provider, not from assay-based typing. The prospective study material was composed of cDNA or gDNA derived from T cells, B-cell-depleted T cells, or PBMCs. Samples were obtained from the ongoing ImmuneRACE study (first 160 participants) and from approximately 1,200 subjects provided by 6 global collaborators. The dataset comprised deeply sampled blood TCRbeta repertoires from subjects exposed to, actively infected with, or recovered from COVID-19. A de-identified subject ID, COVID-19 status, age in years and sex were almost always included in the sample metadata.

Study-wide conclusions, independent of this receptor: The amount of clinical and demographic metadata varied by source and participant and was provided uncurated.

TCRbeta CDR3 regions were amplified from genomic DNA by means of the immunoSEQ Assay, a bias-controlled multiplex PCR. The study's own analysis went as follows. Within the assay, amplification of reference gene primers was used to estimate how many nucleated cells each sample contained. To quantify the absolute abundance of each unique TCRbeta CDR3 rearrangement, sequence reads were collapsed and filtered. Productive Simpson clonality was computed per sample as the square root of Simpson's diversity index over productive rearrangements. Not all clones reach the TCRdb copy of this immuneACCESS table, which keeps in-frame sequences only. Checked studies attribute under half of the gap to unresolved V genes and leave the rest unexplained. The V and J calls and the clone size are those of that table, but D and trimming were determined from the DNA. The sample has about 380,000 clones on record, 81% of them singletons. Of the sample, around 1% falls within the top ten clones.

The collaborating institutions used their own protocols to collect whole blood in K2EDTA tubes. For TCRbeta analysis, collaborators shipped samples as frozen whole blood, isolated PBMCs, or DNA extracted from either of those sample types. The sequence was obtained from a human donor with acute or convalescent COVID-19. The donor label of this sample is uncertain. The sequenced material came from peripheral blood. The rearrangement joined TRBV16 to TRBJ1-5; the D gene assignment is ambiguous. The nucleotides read TGTGCCAGCAGCCAATCTATCCTTCAGCCCCAGCATTTT. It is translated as CASSQSILQPQHF. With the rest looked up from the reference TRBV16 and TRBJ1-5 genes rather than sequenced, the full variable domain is GEEVAQTPKHLVRGEGQKAKLYCAPIKGHSYVFWYQQVLKNEFKFLISFQNENVFDETGMPKERFSAKCLPNSPCSLEIQATKLEDSAVYFCASSQSILQPQHFGDGTRLSIL.